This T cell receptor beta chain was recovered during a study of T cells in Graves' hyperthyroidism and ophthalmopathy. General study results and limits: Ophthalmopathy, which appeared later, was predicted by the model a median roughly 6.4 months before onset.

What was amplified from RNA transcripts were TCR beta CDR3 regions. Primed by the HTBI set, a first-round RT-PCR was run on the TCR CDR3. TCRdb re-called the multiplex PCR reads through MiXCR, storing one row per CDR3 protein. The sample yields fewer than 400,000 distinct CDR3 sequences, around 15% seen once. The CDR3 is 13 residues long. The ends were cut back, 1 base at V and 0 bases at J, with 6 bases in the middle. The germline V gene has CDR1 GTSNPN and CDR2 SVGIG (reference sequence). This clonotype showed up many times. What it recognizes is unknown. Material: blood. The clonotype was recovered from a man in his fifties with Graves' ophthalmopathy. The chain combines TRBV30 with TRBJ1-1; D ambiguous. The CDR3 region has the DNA TGTGCCTGGAGTGCAGATTTGAACACTGAAGCTTTCTTT. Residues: CAWSADLNTEAFF.